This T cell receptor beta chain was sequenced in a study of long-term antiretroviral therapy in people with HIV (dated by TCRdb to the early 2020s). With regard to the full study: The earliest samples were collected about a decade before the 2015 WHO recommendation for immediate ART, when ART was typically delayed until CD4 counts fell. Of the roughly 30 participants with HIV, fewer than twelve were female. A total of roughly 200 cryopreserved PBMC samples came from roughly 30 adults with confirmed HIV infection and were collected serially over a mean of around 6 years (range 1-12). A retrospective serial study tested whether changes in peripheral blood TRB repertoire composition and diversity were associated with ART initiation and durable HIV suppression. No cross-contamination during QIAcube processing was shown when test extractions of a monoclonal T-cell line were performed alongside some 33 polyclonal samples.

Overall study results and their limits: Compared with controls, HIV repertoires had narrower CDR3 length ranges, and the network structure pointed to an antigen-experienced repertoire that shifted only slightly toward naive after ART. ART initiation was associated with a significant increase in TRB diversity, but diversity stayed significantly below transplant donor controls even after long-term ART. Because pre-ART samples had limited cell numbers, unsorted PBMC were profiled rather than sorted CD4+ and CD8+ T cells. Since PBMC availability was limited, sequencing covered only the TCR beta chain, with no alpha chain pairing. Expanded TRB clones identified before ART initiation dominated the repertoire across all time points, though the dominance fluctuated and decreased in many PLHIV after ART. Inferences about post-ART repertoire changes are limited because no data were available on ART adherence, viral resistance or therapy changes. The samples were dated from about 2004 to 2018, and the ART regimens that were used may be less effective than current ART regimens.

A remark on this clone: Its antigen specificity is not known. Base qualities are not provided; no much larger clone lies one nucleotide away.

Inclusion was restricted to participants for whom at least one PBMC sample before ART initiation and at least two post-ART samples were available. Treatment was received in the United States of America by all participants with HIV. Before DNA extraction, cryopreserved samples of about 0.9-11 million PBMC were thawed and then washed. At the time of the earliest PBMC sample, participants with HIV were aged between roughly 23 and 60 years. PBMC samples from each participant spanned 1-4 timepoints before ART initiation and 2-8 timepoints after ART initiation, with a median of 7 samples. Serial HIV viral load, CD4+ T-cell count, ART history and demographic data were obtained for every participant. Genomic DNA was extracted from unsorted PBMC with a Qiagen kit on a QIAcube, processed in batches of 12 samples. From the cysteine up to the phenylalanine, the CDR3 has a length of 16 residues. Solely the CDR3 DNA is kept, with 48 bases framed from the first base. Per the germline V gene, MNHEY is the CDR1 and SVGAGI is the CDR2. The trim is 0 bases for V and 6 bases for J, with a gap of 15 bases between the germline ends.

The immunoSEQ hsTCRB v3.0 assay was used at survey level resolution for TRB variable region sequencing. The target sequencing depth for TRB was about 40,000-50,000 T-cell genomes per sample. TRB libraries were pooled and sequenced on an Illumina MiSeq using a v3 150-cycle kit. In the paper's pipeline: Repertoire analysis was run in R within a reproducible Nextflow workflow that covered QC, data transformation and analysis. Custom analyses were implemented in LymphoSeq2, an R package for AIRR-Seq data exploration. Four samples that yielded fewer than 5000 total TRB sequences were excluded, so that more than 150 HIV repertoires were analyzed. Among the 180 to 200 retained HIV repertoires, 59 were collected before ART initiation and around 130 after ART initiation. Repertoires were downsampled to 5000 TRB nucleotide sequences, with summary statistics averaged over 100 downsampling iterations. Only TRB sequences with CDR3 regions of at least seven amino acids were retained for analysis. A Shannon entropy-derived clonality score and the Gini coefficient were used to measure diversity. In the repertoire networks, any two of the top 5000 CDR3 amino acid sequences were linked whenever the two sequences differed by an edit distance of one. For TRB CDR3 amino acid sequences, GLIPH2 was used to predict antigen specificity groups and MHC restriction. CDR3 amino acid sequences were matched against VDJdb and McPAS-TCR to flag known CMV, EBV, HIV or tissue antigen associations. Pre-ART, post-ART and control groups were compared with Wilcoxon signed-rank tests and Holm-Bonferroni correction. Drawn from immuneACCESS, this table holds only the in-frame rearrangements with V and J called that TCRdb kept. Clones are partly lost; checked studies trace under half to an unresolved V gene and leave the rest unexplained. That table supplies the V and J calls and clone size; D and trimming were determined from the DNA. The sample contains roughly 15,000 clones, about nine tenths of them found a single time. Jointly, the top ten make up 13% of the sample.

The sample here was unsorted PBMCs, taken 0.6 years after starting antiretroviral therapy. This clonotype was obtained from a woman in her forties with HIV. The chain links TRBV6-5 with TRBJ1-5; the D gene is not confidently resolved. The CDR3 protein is CASSYSSDLPVQPQHF. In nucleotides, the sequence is TGTGCCAGCAGTTACTCAAGCGACCTGCCCGTTCAGCCCCAGCATTTT.